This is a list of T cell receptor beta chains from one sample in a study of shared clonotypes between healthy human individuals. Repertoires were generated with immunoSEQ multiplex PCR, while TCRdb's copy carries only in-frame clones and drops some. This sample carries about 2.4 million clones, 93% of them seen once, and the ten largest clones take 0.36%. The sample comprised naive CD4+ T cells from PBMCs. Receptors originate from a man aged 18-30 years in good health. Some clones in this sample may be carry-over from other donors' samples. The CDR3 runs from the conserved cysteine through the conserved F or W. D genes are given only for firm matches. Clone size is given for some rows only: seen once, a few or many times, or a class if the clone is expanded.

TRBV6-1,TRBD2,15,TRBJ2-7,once,CASSEGLAGTYEQYF,TGTGCCAGCAGTGAAGGACTAGCGGGAACCTACGAGCAGTACTTC
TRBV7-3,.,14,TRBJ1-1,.,CASSLMRVNTEAFF,TGTGCCAGCAGCTTAATGCGGGTGAACACTGAAGCTTTCTTT
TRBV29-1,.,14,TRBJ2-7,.,CSVGGAEPSYEQYF,TGCAGCGTGGGGGGGGCAGAACCTTCCTACGAGCAGTACTTC
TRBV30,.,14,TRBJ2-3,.,CAWSPTTITDTQYF,TGTGCCTGGTCTCCGACGACTATTACAGATACGCAGTATTTT
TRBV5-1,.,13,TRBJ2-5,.,CASSLAGGETQYF,TGCGCCAGCAGCTTGGCCGGGGGAGAGACCCAGTACTTC
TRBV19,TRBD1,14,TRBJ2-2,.,CASRGTGDTGELFF,TGTGCCAGTAGGGGGACAGGGGACACCGGGGAGCTGTTTTTT
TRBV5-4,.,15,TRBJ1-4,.,CASSVDRTTNEKLFF,TGTGCCAGCAGCGTTGACAGGACAACTAATGAAAAACTGTTTTTT
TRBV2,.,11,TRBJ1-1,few,CASSDFSEAFF,TGTGCCAGCAGTGACTTCTCTGAAGCTTTCTTT
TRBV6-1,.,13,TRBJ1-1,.,CASSHGTGGEAFF,TGTGCCAGCAGCCACGGGACGGGAGGTGAAGCTTTCTTT
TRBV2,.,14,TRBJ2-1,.,CASSETQTLNEQFF,TGTGCCAGCAGTGAAACACAGACGTTAAATGAGCAGTTCTTC
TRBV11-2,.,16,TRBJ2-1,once,CASSKGLDSSYNEQFF,TGTGCCAGCAGCAAAGGACTGGACAGCTCCTACAATGAGCAGTTCTTC
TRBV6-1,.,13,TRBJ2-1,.,CASSEQQGNEQFF,TGTGCCAGCAGTGAACAACAGGGAAATGAGCAGTTCTTC
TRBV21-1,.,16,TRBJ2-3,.,CASSKVGRVETDTQYF,TGTGCCAGCAGCAAAGTGGGCAGGGTGGAAACAGATACGCAGTATTTT
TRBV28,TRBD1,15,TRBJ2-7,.,CASSLSRDSAYEQYF,TGTGCCAGCAGTTTATCCCGGGACAGTGCCTACGAGCAGTACTTC
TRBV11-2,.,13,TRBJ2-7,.,CASSLESVYEQYF,TGTGCCAGCAGCTTAGAATCCGTATACGAGCAGTACTTC
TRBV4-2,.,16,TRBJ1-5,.,CASSPGAGHSNQPQHF,TGTGCCAGCAGCCCAGGCGCGGGCCATAGCAATCAGCCCCAGCATTTT
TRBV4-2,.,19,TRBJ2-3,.,CASSQDLSTSLDPTDTQYF,TGTGCCAGCAGCCAAGATCTTAGTACTAGTCTTGACCCCACAGATACGCAGTATTTT
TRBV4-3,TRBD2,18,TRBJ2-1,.,CASSQETSGRRRDNEQFF,TGCGCCAGCAGCCAAGAGACTAGCGGGAGGCGAAGGGACAATGAGCAGTTCTTC
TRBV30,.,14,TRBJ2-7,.,CAWRAGGVTYEQYF,TGTGCCTGGAGAGCCGGCGGTGTTACGTACGAGCAGTACTTC
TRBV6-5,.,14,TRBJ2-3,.,CASAPGGTGDTQYF,TGTGCCAGCGCCCCGGGGGGGACAGGAGATACGCAGTATTTT
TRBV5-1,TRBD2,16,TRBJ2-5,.,CASSLGTSGQVETQYF,TGCGCCAGCAGCTTAGGGACTAGCGGCCAAGTAGAGACCCAGTACTTC
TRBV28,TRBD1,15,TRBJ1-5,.,CASSRDRGPNQPQHF,TGTGCCAGCAGTCGAGACAGGGGGCCCAATCAGCCCCAGCATTTT
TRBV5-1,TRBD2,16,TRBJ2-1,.,CASSYQAGGTDNEQFF,TGCGCCAGCAGCTACCAAGCGGGAGGGACCGATAATGAGCAGTTCTTC
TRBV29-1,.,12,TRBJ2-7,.,CSVVTASYEQYF,TGCAGCGTAGTGACAGCCTCCTACGAGCAGTACTTC
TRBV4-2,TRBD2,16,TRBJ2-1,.,CASSDRAREFPAEQFF,TGTGCCAGCAGCGACAGAGCGCGGGAGTTTCCCGCTGAGCAGTTCTTC
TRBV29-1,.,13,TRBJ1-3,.,CSVGWAFGNTIYF,TGCAGCGTCGGTTGGGCCTTTGGAAACACCATATATTTT
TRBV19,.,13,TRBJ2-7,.,CASSRDLTYEQYF,TGTGCCAGTAGTAGGGACCTAACCTACGAGCAGTACTTC
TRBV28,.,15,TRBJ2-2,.,CASKPATTSTGELFF,TGTGCCAGCAAACCTGCTACTACCTCCACCGGGGAGCTGTTTTTT
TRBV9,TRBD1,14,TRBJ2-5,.,CASSGGTGLKTQYF,TGTGCCAGCAGCGGGGGGACAGGGCTAAAGACCCAGTACTTC
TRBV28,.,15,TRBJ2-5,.,CASSPGGLGGETQYF,TGTGCCAGCAGTCCAGGCGGCCTCGGGGGAGAGACCCAGTACTTC
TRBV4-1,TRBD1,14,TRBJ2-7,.,CASSHAGTGVEQYF,TGCGCCAGCAGCCACGCCGGGACAGGGGTCGAGCAGTACTTC
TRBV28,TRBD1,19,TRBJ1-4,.,CASSYPGQGVFGTNEKLFF,TGTGCCAGCAGTTATCCGGGACAGGGGGTATTCGGCACTAATGAAAAACTGTTTTTT
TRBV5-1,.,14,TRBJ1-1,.,CASSFHPVGTEAFF,TGCGCCAGCAGCTTCCACCCGGTCGGCACTGAAGCTTTCTTT
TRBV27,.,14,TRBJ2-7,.,CASSLQEGLYEQYF,TGTGCCAGCAGCCTACAGGAGGGCCTATACGAGCAGTACTTC
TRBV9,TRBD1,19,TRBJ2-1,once,CASSTSILGGQGSYNEQFF,TGTGCCAGCAGCACGAGTATCTTGGGGGGACAGGGGTCCTACAATGAGCAGTTCTTC
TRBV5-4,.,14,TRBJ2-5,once,CASSLQGGRETQYF,TGTGCCAGCAGCTTACAGGGGGGGAGGGAGACCCAGTACTTC
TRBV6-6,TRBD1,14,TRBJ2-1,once,CASSPGTGYNEQFF,TGTGCCAGCAGCCCCGGGACAGGGTACAATGAGCAGTTCTTC
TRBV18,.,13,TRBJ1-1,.,CASSPGPETEAFF,TGTGCCAGCTCACCGGGGCCGGAGACTGAAGCTTTCTTT
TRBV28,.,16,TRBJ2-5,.,CASSPEAPGPGETQYF,TGTGCCAGCAGTCCGGAGGCACCGGGACCTGGGGAGACCCAGTACTTC
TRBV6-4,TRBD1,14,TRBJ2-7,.,CASSDSKGAYEQYF,TGTGCCAGCAGTGACTCGAAGGGGGCGTACGAGCAGTACTTC
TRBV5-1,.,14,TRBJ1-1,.,CASSLDREKTEAFF,TGCGCCAGCAGCTTGGACAGGGAGAAGACTGAAGCTTTCTTT
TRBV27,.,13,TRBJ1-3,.,CASSLSSGNTIYF,TGTGCCAGCAGTTTGTCCTCTGGAAACACCATATATTTT
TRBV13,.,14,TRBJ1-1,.,CASSSLGLGTEAFF,TGTGCCAGCAGCTCGCTGGGACTTGGCACTGAAGCTTTCTTT
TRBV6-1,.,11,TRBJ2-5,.,CASSYTETQYF,TGTGCCAGCAGTTACACCGAGACCCAGTACTTC
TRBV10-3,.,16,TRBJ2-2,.,CAISPSAPPNTGELFF,TGTGCCATCAGTCCTTCGGCGCCACCGAACACCGGGGAGCTGTTTTTT
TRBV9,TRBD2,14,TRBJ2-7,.,CASSVGTRSYEQYF,TGTGCCAGCAGCGTAGGGACTAGATCCTACGAGCAGTACTTC
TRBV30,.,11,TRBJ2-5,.,CAWSKLETQYF,TGTGCCTGGAGTAAGCTAGAGACCCAGTACTTC
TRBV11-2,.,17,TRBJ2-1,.,CASSPRRTESSYNEQFF,TGTGCCAGCAGTCCGCGCAGGACAGAGAGCTCCTACAATGAGCAGTTCTTC
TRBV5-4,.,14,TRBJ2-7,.,CASSSNPTTTTQYF,TGTGCCAGCAGCTCCAACCCAACCACTACGACGCAGTACTTC
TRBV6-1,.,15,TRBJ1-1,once,CASSAWGRRDTEAFF,TGTGCCAGCAGTGCTTGGGGGCGCAGGGACACTGAAGCTTTCTTT
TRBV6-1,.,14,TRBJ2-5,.,CAIRAEFAVKTQYF,TGTGCCATCAGGGCGGAATTTGCAGTCAAGACCCAGTACTTC
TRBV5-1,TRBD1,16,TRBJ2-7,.,CASSPDRGPPSYEQYF,TGCGCCAGCAGCCCTGACAGGGGTCCCCCCTCCTACGAGCAGTACTTC
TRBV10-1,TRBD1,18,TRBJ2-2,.,CASRLGPDRVGWTGELFF,TGCGCCAGCAGACTTGGACCAGACAGGGTCGGTTGGACCGGGGAGCTGTTTTTT
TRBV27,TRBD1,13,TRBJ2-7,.,CASSYRDSYEQYF,TGTGCCAGCAGTTACCGGGACAGCTACGAGCAGTACTTC
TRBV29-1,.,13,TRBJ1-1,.,CSVVAYLNTEAFF,TGCAGCGTTGTTGCTTATTTGAACACTGAAGCTTTCTTT
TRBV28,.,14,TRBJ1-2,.,CASSPRDRNYGYTF,TGTGCCAGCAGCCCACGAGACAGAAACTATGGCTACACCTTC
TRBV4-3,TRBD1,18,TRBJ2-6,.,CASSQEGQGLPGANVLTF,TGCGCCAGCAGCCAAGAGGGACAGGGTCTACCCGGGGCCAACGTCCTGACTTTC
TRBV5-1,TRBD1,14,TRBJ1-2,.,CASSYGQGLGGYTF,TGCGCCAGCAGCTACGGACAGGGGCTAGGCGGCTACACCTTC